This T cell receptor (beta chain) was found in a study of identical twins. Overall study findings and caveats: The study based its conclusions on cross-sectional statistical analysis and did not follow the same donors. In cord blood, abundant beta clonotypes had fewer insertions; memory showed no trend.

MiXCR was run by TCRdb on the 5' RACE reads, yielding one entry per CDR3 protein. The data hold about 340,000 distinct CDR3 sequences, with around 9.7% observed a single time. No donor was unhealthy or non-Caucasian. Trimming shortened V by 5 bases and J by 10 bases, and 14 bases separated the two germline ends. CDR1 and CDR2 from the germline V gene are KGHDR and SFDVKD. The CDR3 is 13 residues long. This clonotype was seen a few times. Its specificity is unknown. This receptor was obtained from a woman in her forties or fifties in good health. This chain connects TRBV24-1 to TRBJ2-1; D is possibly TRBD1 (6 bases). Specimen: naive T cells sorted from blood. CDR3: CATSVGQPSEQFF. CDR3 in DNA: TGTGCCACCAGTGTGGGACAACCCTCCGAGCAGTTCTTC.